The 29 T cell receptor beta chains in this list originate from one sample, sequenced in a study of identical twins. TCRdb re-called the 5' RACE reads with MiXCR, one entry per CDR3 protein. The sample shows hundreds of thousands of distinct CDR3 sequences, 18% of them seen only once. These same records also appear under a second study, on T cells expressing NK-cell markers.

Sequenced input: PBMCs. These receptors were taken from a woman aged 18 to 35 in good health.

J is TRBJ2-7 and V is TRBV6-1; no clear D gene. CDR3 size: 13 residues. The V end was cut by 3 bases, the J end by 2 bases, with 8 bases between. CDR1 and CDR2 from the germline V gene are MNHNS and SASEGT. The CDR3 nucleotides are TGTGCCAGCAGTGAGGCACCTACCTACGAGCAGTACTTC. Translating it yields CASSEAPTYEQYF.

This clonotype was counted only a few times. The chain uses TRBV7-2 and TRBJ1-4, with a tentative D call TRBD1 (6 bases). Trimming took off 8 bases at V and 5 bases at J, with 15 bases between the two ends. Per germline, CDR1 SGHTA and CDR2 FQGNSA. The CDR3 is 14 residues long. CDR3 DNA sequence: TGTGCCAGCGGGCCGAAGGGGGGAAATGAAAAACTGTTTTTT. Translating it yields CASGPKGGNEKLFF.

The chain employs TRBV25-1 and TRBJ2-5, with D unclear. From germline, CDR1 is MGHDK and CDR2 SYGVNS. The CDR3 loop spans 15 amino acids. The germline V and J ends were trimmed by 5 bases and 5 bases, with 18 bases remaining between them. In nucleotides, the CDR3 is TGTGCCAGCAGTCGCGGACCGGGTTTGGGGGAGACCCAGTACTTC. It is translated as CASSRGPGLGETQYF.

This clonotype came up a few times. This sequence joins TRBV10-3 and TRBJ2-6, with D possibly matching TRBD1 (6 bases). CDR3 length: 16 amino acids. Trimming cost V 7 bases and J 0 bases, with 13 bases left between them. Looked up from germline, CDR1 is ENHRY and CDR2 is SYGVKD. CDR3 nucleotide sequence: TGTGCCATCAATCGACAGGCTTCCTCTGGGGCCAACGTCCTGACTTTC. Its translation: CAINRQASSGANVLTF.

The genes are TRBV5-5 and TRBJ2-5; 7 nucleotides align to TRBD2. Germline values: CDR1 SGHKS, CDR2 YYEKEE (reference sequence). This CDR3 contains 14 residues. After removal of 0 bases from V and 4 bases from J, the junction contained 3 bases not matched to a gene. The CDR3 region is CASSLDAGVETQYF. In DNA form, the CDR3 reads TGTGCCAGCAGCTTGGATGCGGGAGTAGAGACCCAGTACTTC.

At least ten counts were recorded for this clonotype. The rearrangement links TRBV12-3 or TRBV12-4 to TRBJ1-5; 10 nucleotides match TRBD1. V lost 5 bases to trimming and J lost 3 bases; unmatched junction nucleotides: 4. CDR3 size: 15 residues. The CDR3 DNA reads TGTGCCAGCAGTCCCGGGACAGGGGACAATCAGCCCCAGCATTTT. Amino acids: CASSPGTGDNQPQHF.

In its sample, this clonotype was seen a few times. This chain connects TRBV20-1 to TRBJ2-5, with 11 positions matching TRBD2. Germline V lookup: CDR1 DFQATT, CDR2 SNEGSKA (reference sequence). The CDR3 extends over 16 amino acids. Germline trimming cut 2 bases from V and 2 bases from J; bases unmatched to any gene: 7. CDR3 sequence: CSARPPTSGTQETQYF. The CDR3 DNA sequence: TGCAGTGCTAGACCCCCGACTAGCGGGACGCAAGAGACCCAGTACTTC.

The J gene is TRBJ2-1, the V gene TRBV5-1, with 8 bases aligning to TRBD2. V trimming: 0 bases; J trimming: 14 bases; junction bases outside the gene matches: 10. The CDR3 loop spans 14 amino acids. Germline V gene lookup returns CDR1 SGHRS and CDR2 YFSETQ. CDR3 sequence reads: CASSLESSGPREFF. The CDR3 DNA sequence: TGCGCCAGCAGCTTGGAGTCTAGCGGGCCGAGGGAGTTCTTC. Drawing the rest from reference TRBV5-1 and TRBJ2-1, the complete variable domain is KAGVTQTPRYLIKTRGQQVTLSCSPISGHRSVSWYQQTPGQGLQFLFEYFSETQRNKGNFPGRFSGRQFSNSRSEMNVSTLELGDSALYLCASSLESSGPREFFGPGTRLTVL.

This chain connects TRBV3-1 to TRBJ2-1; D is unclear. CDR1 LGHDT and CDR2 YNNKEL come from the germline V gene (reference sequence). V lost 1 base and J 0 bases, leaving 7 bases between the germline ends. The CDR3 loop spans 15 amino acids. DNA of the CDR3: TGTGCCAGCAGCCAAGGGGCCTACTCCTACAATGAGCAGTTCTTC. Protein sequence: CASSQGAYSYNEQFF.

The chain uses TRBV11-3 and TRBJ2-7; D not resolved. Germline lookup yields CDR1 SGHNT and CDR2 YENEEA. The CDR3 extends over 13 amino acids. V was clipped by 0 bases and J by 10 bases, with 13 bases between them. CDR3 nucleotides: TGTGCCAGCAGCTTAGATGAAGCTACGAAACAGTACTTC. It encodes CASSLDEATKQYF.

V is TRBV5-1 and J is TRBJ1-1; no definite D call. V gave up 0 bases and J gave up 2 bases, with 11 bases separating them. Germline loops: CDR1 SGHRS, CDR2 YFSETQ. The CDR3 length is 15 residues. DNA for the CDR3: TGCGCCAGCAGCTTGGCAGGCCAGCGCAACACTGAAGCTTTCTTT. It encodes CASSLAGQRNTEAFF.

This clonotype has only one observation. Here the CDR3 DNA reads TGTGCCAGCAGGAACACCGGGTCGAACACTGAAGCTTTCTTT. Protein sequence: CASRNTGSNTEAFF. This chain connects TRBV6-2 or TRBV6-3 to TRBJ1-1; D is ambiguous. The CDR3 covers 14 residues. The V and J ends lost 6 bases and 1 base respectively, with 12 bases between them. Germline loops: CDR1 MNHEY, CDR2 SVGEGT.

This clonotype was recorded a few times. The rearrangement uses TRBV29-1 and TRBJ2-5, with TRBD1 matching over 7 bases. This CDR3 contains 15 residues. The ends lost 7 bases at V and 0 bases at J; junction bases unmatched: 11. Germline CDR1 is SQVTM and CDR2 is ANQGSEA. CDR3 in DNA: TGCAGCGGCCTAAGGGGGCGGATAAACCAAGAGACCCAGTACTTC. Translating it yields CSGLRGRINQETQYF.

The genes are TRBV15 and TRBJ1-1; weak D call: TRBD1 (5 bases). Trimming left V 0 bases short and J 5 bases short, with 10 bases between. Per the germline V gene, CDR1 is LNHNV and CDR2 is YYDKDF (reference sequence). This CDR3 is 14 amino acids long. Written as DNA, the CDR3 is TGTGCCACCAGCAGAGATCGGGGCGAGACTGAAGCTTTCTTT. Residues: CATSRDRGETEAFF.

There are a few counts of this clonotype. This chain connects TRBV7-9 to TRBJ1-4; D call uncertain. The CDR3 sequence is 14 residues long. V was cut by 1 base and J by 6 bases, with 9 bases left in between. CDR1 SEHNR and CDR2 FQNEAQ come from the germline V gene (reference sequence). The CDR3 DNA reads TGTGCCAGCAGCTTAGGACGATTTTATGAAAAACTGTTTTTT. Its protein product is CASSLGRFYEKLFF. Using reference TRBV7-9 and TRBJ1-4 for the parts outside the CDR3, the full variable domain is DTGVSQNPRHKITKRGQNVTFRCDPISEHNRLYWYRQTLGQGPEFLTYFQNEAQLEKSRLLSDRFSAERPKGSFSTLEIQRTEQGDSAMYLCASSLGRFYEKLFFGSGTQLSVL.

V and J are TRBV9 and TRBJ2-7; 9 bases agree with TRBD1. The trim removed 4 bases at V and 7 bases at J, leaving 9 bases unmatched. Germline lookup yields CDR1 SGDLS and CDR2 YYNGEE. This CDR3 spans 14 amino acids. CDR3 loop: CASSPTQGAGEQYF. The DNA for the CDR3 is TGTGCCAGCAGCCCGACACAGGGGGCTGGTGAGCAGTACTTC.

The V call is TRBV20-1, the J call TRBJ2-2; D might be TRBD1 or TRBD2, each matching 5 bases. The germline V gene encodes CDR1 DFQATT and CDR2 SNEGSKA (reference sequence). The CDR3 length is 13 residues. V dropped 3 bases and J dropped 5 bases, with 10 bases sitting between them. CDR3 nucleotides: TGCAGTGCTAGTGAGGGGTGGACCGGGGAGCTGTTTTTT. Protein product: CSASEGWTGELFF.

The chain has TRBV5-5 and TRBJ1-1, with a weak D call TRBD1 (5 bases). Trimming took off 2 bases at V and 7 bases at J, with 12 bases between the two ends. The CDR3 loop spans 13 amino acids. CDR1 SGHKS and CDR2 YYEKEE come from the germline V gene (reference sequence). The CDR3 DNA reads TGTGCCAGCAGCTTCGCCAGGGCGTTTGAAGCTTTCTTT. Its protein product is CASSFARAFEAFF. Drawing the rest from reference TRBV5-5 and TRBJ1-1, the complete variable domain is DAGVTQSPTHLIKTRGQQVTLRCSPISGHKSVSWYQQVLGQGPQFIFQYYEKEERGRGNFPDRFSARQFPNYSSELNVNALLLGDSALYLCASSFARAFEAFFGQGTRLTVV.

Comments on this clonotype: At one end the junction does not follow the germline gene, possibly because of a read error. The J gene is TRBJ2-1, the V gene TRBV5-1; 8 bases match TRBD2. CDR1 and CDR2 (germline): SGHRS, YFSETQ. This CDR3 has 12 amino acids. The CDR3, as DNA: TGCGCCAGCATCTTGGACGCGGGGGGCAAGTTCTTC. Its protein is CASILDAGGKFF.

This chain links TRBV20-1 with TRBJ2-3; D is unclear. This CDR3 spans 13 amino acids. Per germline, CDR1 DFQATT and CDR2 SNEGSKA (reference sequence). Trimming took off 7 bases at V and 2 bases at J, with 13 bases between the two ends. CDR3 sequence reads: CSVDWKSTDTQYF. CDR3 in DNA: TGCAGTGTCGATTGGAAATCCACAGATACGCAGTATTTT.

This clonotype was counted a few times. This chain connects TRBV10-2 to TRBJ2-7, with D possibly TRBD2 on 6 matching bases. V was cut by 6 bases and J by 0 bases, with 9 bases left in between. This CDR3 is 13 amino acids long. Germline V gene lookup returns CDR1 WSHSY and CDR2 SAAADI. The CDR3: CASRTSSSYEQYF. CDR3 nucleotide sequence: TGCGCCAGCAGAACTAGCTCCTCCTACGAGCAGTACTTC.

CDR3 amino acids: CASAGGHNQPQHF. The CDR3 coding sequence is TGTGCCAGCGCAGGGGGCCACAATCAGCCCCAGCATTTT. The rearrangement links TRBV12-3 or TRBV12-4 to TRBJ1-5; 8 positions agree with TRBD1. V was pared by 8 bases and J by 3 bases, with 3 bases of the junction left unmatched. The CDR3 consists of 13 residues.

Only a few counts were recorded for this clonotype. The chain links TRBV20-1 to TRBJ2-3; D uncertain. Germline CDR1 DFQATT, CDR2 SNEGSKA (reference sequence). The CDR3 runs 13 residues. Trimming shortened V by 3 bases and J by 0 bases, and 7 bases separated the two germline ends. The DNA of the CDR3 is TGCAGTGCTAGTCCAGCTAGCACAGATACGCAGTATTTT. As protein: CSASPASTDTQYF.

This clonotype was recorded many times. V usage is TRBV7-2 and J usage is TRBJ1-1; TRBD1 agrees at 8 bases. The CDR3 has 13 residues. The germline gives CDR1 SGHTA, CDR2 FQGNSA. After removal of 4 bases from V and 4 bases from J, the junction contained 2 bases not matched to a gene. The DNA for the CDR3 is TGTGCCAGCAGCTATACAGGGGGCACTGAAGCTTTCTTT. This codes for CASSYTGGTEAFF.

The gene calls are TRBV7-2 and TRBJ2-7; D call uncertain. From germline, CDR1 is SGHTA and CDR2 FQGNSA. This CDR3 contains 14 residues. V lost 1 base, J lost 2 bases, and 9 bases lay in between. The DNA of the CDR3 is TGTGCCAGCAGCTTAGAAGGGAACCCCTACGAGCAGTACTTC. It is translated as CASSLEGNPYEQYF.

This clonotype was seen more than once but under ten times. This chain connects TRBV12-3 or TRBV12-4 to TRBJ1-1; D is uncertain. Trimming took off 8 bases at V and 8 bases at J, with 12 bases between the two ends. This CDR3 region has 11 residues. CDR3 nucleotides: TGTGCCAGCGGACGGATTAAGGAAGCTTTCTTT. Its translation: CASGRIKEAFF.

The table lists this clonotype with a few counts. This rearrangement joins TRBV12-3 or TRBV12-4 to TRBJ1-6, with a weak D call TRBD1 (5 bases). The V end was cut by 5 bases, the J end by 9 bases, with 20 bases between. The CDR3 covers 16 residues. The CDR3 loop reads CASSGRRGGGSSPLHF. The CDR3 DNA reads TGTGCCAGCAGTGGCAGAAGGGGAGGCGGTAGTTCACCCCTCCACTTT.

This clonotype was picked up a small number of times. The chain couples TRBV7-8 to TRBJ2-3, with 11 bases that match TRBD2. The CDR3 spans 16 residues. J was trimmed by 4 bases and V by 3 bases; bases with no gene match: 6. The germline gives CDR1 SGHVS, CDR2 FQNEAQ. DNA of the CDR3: TGTGCCAGCAGCTTCCCCGGGACTAGCGGCGCAGATACGCAGTATTTT. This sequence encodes CASSFPGTSGADTQYF.

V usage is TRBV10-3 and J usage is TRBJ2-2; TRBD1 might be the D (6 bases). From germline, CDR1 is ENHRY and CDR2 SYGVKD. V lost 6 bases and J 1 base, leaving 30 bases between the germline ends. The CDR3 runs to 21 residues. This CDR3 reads CAIRYRVGGSDPHGNTGELFF. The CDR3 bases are TGTGCCATCAGGTACAGGGTAGGCGGGTCCGACCCCCATGGGAACACCGGGGAGCTGTTTTTT.